This TCR beta chain stems from a study of OX40 agonist ivuxolimab in advanced cancers. Across the whole study: The eligibility criteria allowed prior anti-PD-1, anti-PD-L1 or anti-CTLA-4 therapy, and 30% to 45% had some.

Sequencing was performed with immunoSEQ multiplex PCR; in TCRdb, only in-frame clones are kept and a portion is missing. The top ten clones hold 0.25% to 0.35% of a sample with 70,000 or so clones, 91% of them seen once. People who had autoimmune disease history or systemic immunosuppression were excluded. Trimming stripped 5 bases from V and 5 bases from J, with 13 bases between. CDR1 is LNHDA and CDR2 is SQIVND in the germline V gene (reference sequence). This CDR3 spans 15 amino acids. The source material was CD4+ or CD8+ T cells sorted from blood, sampled in a trial of the OX40 agonist ivuxolimab. The chain has TRBV19 and TRBJ1-6; no definite D call. The clonotype originates from an adult with an advanced solid tumor such as melanoma, head and neck, liver or kidney cancer. The CDR3 DNA reads TGTGCCAGTAGTCCGTCGGGTCCTAATAATTCACCCCTCCACTTT. Protein: CASSPSGPNNSPLHF.